The clone carrying this T cell receptor beta chain was counted at least ten times. The data derive from a study of T cells in Graves' hyperthyroidism and ophthalmopathy. CDR1 is SEHNR and CDR2 is FQNEAQ in the germline V gene (reference sequence). The CDR3 has 14 residues. Trimming took 1 base from V and 8 from J, leaving 14 bases between them. TCR beta CDR3 regions were amplified from RNA. Primed by the HTBI set, a first-round RT-PCR was run on the TCR CDR3. TCRdb re-called the multiplex PCR reads with MiXCR, one entry per CDR3 protein. The table records 450,000 to 700,000 distinct CDR3 sequences, around 45% of them present only once.

Sequencing was done on a sample of peripheral blood or thyroid tissue (not recorded which). The receptor's source is an adult woman with Graves' disease, either hyperthyroidism or ophthalmopathy (not recorded which). The chain is built from TRBV7-9 and TRBJ1-2; no clear D gene. DNA for the CDR3: TGTGCCAGCAGCTTAGGTGTCCTAAGAGGGGGCTACACCTTC. Translation: CASSLGVLRGGYTF.